This TCR beta chain was observed in a study of T cells in localized non-small cell lung cancer. CDR3 length equals 14 residues. CDR1 is SGHDT and CDR2 is YYEEEE in the germline V gene. With 0 bases removed from V and 5 bases from J, the gap between germline ends came to 11 bases. Note on this clone: Its cognate antigen is unknown.

Study findings and constraints: When the top 100 tumor clones were examined, a median about 60 of them also appeared in the adjacent lung, which was paired and uninvolved.

This table comes from immunoSEQ multiplex PCR, and its TCRdb copy is limited to in-frame clones, with some not included. The table lists some 24,000 clones, roughly 92% of them singletons, with approximately 2.9% in the top ten. This chain connects TRBV5-6 to TRBJ2-5; no clear D. The clonotype comes from a woman aged 35 to 70 with stage I lung adenocarcinoma. This specimen was peripheral blood, taken before any cancer treatment. CDR3 loop: CASSLAPELETQYF. CDR3 bases: TGTGCCAGCAGCTTGGCCCCGGAACTTGAGACCCAGTACTTC.